A selection of T cell receptor beta chains follows, all from one sample in a study of T cell responses to AZD1222 COVID-19 vaccine. Some clones are missing from TCRdb's copy, which holds only in-frame ones; the method was immunoSEQ multiplex PCR. The sample carries about 120,000 clones, 85% to 95% recorded once. The sample was peripheral blood, taken 28 days after the second AZD1222 dose. These receptors were obtained from an adult who received the AZD1222 COVID-19 vaccine. Both conserved end residues are part of each CDR3. Clone size is not always given. Where it is, it says once, few, many or a class for expanded clones.

j_call | clone_size | v_call | cdr3_aa
TRBJ1-6 | NA | TRBV10-2 | CASSEPRQYNSPLHF
TRBJ1-1 | once | TRBV29-1 | CSVEERSANTEAFF
TRBJ2-7 | NA | TRBV5-5 | CASSQHHSYEQYF
TRBJ2-7 | NA | TRBV5-1 | CASSLGSAFYEQYF
TRBJ2-5 | once | TRBV7-9 | CASSSHPRDRGLRGETQYF
TRBJ1-1 | NA | TRBV19 | CASSIGGQTEAFF
TRBJ1-2 | NA | TRBV6-6 | CASSPAGQLYGYTF
TRBJ1-6 | NA | TRBV27 | CASSYAMGQTYNSPLHF
TRBJ2-1 | NA | TRBV6-5 | CASSYSGGGFQEQFF
TRBJ1-1 | NA | TRBV6-5 | CASSSGLGEAFF
TRBJ2-2 | NA | TRBV9 | CASSVLPGGTSTGELFF
TRBJ2-1 | NA | TRBV4-3 | CASSQDRGRYNEQFF
TRBJ1-1 | NA | TRBV27 | CASNMGQGGTEAFF
TRBJ1-2 | NA | TRBV5-4 | CASSPGQFQYGYTF
TRBJ2-1 | NA | TRBV19 | CASSTPGNNEQFF
TRBJ1-5 | NA | TRBV19 | CASRVVLYSNQPQHF
TRBJ1-5 | NA | TRBV6-1 | CASSEWGSQPQHF
TRBJ2-3 | NA | TRBV5-1 | CASSWRAGGPSDTQYF
TRBJ2-4 | NA | TRBV11-1 | CASSQMRVGNIQYF
TRBJ1-6 | NA | TRBV30 | CAWSFNSPLHF
TRBJ2-3 | NA | TRBV3-1/TRBV3-2 | CASSPMTSTDTQYF
TRBJ2-5 | NA | TRBV4-2 | CASSQGGLYQETQYF
TRBJ1-5 | NA | TRBV21-1 | CASSKAGQGINQPQHF
TRBJ1-1 | NA | TRBV7-9 | CASSKQQVNTEAFF
TRBJ1-1 | NA | TRBV19 | CASSPRFGWTEAFF
TRBJ2-1 | NA | TRBV6-5 | CASSYRLYNEQFF
TRBJ2-1 | NA | TRBV7-6 | CASTLGTSGRGNEQFF
TRBJ2-1 | once | TRBV6-2/TRBV6-3 | CASSSYLLGATKNLVNEQFF
TRBJ2-3 | NA | TRBV10-3 | CAISQSTDTQYF
TRBJ1-2 | once | TRBV10-3 | CAISDSSGAAGYTF
TRBJ2-3 | NA | TRBV7-2 | CASSFQLAGGPGTDTQYF
TRBJ1-2 | NA | TRBV27 | CASSSFGGRGYTF
TRBJ1-2 | once | TRBV21-1 | CAYWTLRYGYTF
TRBJ1-2 | NA | TRBV10-2 | CASSDGLERLYGYTF
TRBJ1-1 | NA | TRBV5-1 | CASSSGQGNTEAFF
TRBJ2-7 | once | TRBV7-6 | CASSLEGQAYEQYF
TRBJ2-3 | NA | TRBV12-3/TRBV12-4 | CASSSRIPDTQYF
TRBJ1-4 | NA | TRBV29-1 | CSGRHPTNEKLFF
TRBJ2-3 | NA | TRBV6-2/TRBV6-3 | CASSYPFRDALSTDTQYF
TRBJ2-5 | NA | TRBV29-1 | CSVDAGTSGGQYQETQYF
TRBJ1-2 | NA | TRBV11-2 | CASSLGAGGTYGYTF
TRBJ1-2 | once | TRBV29-1 | CSVESGLTNYGYTF
TRBJ2-1 | NA | TRBV11-1 | CASSSNEQFF
TRBJ1-3 | NA | TRBV11-2 | CASSLGSSGNTIYF
TRBJ2-1 | NA | TRBV7-3 | CASKRDSSYNEQFF
TRBJ1-3 | NA | TRBV9 | CASSVDLGSAGNTIYF
TRBJ2-2 | NA | TRBV7-9 | CASSLSGELFF
TRBJ2-7 | NA | TRBV6-5 | CASTSGQGSEQYF